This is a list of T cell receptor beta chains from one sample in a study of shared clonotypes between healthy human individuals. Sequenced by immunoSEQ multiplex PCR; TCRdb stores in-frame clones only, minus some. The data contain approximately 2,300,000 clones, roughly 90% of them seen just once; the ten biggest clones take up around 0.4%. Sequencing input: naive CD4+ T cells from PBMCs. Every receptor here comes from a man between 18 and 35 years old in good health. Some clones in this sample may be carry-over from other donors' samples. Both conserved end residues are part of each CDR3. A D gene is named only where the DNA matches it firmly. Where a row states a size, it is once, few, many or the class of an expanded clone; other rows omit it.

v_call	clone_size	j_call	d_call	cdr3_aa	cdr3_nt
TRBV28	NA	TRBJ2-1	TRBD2	CASSLSGTRLYNEQFF	TGTGCCAGCAGTCTTAGCGGGACTCGACTCTACAATGAGCAGTTCTTC
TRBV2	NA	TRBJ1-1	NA	CASSEEAGTEAFF	TGTGCCAGCAGTGAAGAGGCGGGCACTGAAGCTTTCTTT
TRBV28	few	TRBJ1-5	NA	CASRRKGPSQPQHF	TGTGCCAGCAGGCGCAAAGGGCCCAGTCAGCCCCAGCATTTT
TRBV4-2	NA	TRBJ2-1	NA	CASSQEKNNEQFF	TGTGCCAGCAGCCAAGAAAAAAACAATGAGCAGTTCTTC
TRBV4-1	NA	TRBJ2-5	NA	CASSQGDRQEQETQYF	TGCGCCAGCAGCCAAGGGGACCGACAGGAACAAGAGACCCAGTACTTC
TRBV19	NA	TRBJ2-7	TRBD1	CASSRARTGASYEQYF	TGTGCCAGTAGTCGTGCAAGGACAGGGGCTTCCTACGAGCAGTACTTC
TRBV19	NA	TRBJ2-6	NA	CASSIDRGTGRLGANVLTF	TGTGCCAGTAGTATAGATAGGGGCACAGGCCGTCTCGGGGCCAACGTCCTGACTTTC
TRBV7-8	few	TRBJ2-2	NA	CASSPSSTGELFF	TGTGCCAGCAGCCCATCCAGCACCGGGGAGCTGTTTTTT
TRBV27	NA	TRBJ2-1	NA	CASSLRKRSGLKPPEAHEQFF	TGTGCCAGCAGTTTGAGGAAGCGGAGCGGCCTAAAACCACCAGAGGCTCATGAGCAGTTCTTC
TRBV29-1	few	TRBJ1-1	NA	CSAKLRVTEAFF	TGCAGCGCCAAACTCAGAGTTACTGAAGCTTTCTTT